Below are 31 T cell receptor beta chains sequenced from a single sample in a study of T cell changes during pregnancy in multiple sclerosis. The repertoire was sequenced with immunoSEQ multiplex PCR; TCRdb's copy has only in-frame clones and lacks some. The repertoire holds fewer than 150,000 clones, with 95% to 98% as singletons. Sequenced material: peripheral blood, taken after pregnancy. The source is a female donor with multiple sclerosis, enrolled in a pregnancy study.

V and J are TRBV6-1 and TRBJ1-5; unclear D gene. V lost 8 bases and J lost 2, with 10 bases in between. The length of the CDR3 is 13 residues. The germline CDR1 and CDR2 sequences are MNHNS and SASEGT. This CDR3 is CASRGSGNQPQHF. The DNA of the CDR3 is TGTGCCAGCCGAGGGAGCGGCAATCAGCCCCAGCATTTT.

V gene TRBV28 combines with J gene TRBJ2-7; D is ambiguous. Germline V gene lookup returns CDR1 MDHEN and CDR2 SYDVKM. CDR3 length equals 13 residues. With 2 bases removed from V and 6 bases from J, the gap between germline ends came to 11 bases. As DNA, the CDR3 is TGTGCCAGCAGTTTACTGGGCCGCTCCGAGCAGTACTTC. The encoded protein is CASSLLGRSEQYF.

This chain connects TRBV4-1 to TRBJ2-1; D ambiguous. This CDR3 region has 15 residues. Germline values: CDR1 MGHRA, CDR2 YSYEKL. The germline V and J ends were trimmed by 3 bases and 0 bases, with 9 bases remaining between them. CDR3: CASSHQYSSYNEQFF. In DNA, the CDR3 is TGCGCCAGCAGCCATCAATACAGCTCCTACAATGAGCAGTTCTTC.

This chain connects TRBV27 to TRBJ2-7, with TRBD1 as a possible D gene (6 bases). V was pared by 5 bases and J by 3 bases, with 14 bases between. This CDR3 is 14 amino acids long. Germline V CDR1 and CDR2: MNHEY, SMNVEV (reference sequence). The chain's CDR3 is CASSPGTSYYEQYF. For the CDR3, the DNA is TGTGCCAGCAGTCCCGGGACAAGCTACTACGAGCAGTACTTC.

This CDR3 is CASSLAPGTGLYEQYF. CDR3 nucleotide sequence: TGCGCCAGCAGCTTGGCCCCCGGGACAGGGCTATACGAGCAGTACTTC. The chain is built from TRBV5-1 and TRBJ2-7; TRBD1 agrees at 9 bases. This CDR3 spans 16 amino acids. CDR1 is SGHRS and CDR2 is YFSETQ in the germline V gene. Losses at the gene ends were 0 bases for V and 4 bases for J; bases not matched to a gene: 8.

This sequence joins TRBV5-1 and TRBJ1-1, with 10 positions matching TRBD1. Per the germline V gene, CDR1 is SGHRS and CDR2 is YFSETQ. The V gene end was trimmed by 0 bases and the J gene end by 1 base; junction bases not matched to a gene: 3. CDR3 length equals 16 residues. The CDR3 here is CASSLGGTGANTEAFF. The CDR3 bases are TGCGCCAGCAGCTTGGGGGGGACAGGGGCGAACACTGAAGCTTTCTTT.

The rearrangement uses TRBV7-9 and TRBJ1-4; tentative D call: TRBD1 (6 bases). Germline V gene lookup returns CDR1 SEHNR and CDR2 FQNEAQ (reference sequence). Trimming took 3 bases from V and 9 from J, leaving 14 bases between them. The CDR3 totals 14 residues. Written as DNA, the CDR3 is TGTGCCAGCAGCTTGATTAGCCAGGGGCAAAAACTGTTTTTT. Its protein product is CASSLISQGQKLFF.

V gene TRBV29-1 combines with J gene TRBJ2-7; 9 bases are shared with TRBD1. Germline assignment: CDR1 SQVTM and CDR2 ANQGSEA. The CDR3 is made up of 13 amino acids. J gave up 5 bases and V 4 bases, and 6 bases lay outside the gene matches. The CDR3 here is CSVGDRVSHEQYF. The CDR3 DNA sequence: TGCAGCGTTGGGGACAGGGTTTCACACGAGCAGTACTTC.

This clone was seen just once. The chain joins TRBV28 to TRBJ2-2; maybe TRBD1 (6 bases). Germline V gene lookup returns CDR1 MDHEN and CDR2 SYDVKM. The CDR3 contains 16 residues. The V and J ends lost 2 bases and 5 bases respectively, with 15 bases between them. This chain's CDR3 is CASSLVTGPGTGELFF. The DNA for the CDR3 is TGTGCCAGCAGTTTAGTGACAGGTCCCGGGACCGGGGAGCTGTTTTTT.

The V and J genes are TRBV14 and TRBJ1-3, with TRBD1 identical over 7 bases. Germline CDR1 reads SGHDN; CDR2 reads FVKESK. Trimming cost V 5 bases and J 0 bases; bases outside gene matches: 7. The CDR3 sequence is 16 residues long. CDR3 region: CASSSNRGPSGNTIYF. The CDR3 DNA reads as TGTGCCAGCAGCTCCAACAGGGGCCCCTCTGGAAACACCATATATTTT.

V and J are TRBV7-6 and TRBJ2-3; 7 bases line up with TRBD2. Germline CDR1 is SGHVS and CDR2 is FNYEAQ. CDR3 length equals 15 residues. V was pared by 1 base and J by 0 bases, with 1 base of the junction left unmatched. CDR3 sequence: CASSLGLASTDTQYF. The CDR3 coding sequence is TGTGCCAGCAGCTTAGGACTAGCAAGCACAGATACGCAGTATTTT.

The CDR3 sequence: CASSFSGLGTGELFF. CDR3 nucleotide sequence: TGTGCCAGCAGCTTTAGCGGGCTTGGCACCGGGGAGCTGTTTTTT. The V call is TRBV5-6, the J call TRBJ2-2; 7 nucleotides agree with TRBD2. V was pared by 2 bases and J by 4 bases, with 5 bases of the junction left unmatched. The CDR3 totals 15 residues. CDR1 is SGHDT, CDR2 YYEEEE, per germline.

This clone was found once. The J gene is TRBJ2-1, the V gene TRBV28; 7 nucleotides agree with TRBD2. The J segment lost 2 bases and the V segment lost 3 bases, leaving 1 base of the junction unmatched. Per germline, CDR1 MDHEN and CDR2 SYDVKM. CDR3 length: 14 amino acids. The CDR3 DNA sequence: TGTGCCAGCAGTTTGGGGGGGGCCTACAATGAGCAGTTCTTC. This sequence encodes CASSLGGAYNEQFF.

The chain employs TRBV6-5 and TRBJ2-1; 7 bases fit TRBD1. The CDR3 has 13 amino acids. The germline CDR1 and CDR2 sequences are MNHEY and SVGAGI. Trimming took 4 bases from V and 7 from J; bases not matched to a gene: 4. In DNA form, the CDR3 reads TGTGCCAGCAGTTTGAGGGGGCAGAATGAGCAGTTCTTC. This codes for CASSLRGQNEQFF.

The V call is TRBV15, the J call TRBJ2-1; TRBD2 agrees at 11 bases. Germline CDR1 reads LNHNV; CDR2 reads YYDKDF (reference sequence). This CDR3 contains 12 residues. The trim removed 10 bases at V and 6 bases at J, leaving 2 bases unmatched. The CDR3 here is CASGLAGNEQFF. DNA for the CDR3: TGTGCCAGTGGACTAGCGGGCAATGAGCAGTTCTTC. Full variable domain (outside the CDR3, taken from reference TRBV15 and TRBJ2-1): DAMVIQNPRYQVTQFGKPVTLSCSQTLNHNVMYWYQQKSSQAPKLLFHYYDKDFNNEADTPDNFQSRRPNTSFCFLDIRSPGLGDTAMYLCASGLAGNEQFFGPGTRLTVL.

Notes on this clone: Sequence at one end of the junction differs from germline and may be a read error. The chain employs TRBV7-8 and TRBJ2-7; D remains ambiguous. The germline CDR1 and CDR2 sequences are SGHVS and FQNEAQ. The CDR3 totals 12 residues. The CDR3 protein is CASRSSLDLRHF. The CDR3 nucleotides are TGTGCCAGCAGGTCCAGCCTAGATCTTCGACACTTC.

This clone was counted only a few times. The rearrangement links TRBV4-1 to TRBJ1-1; D is uncertain. Germline CDR1 reads MGHRA; CDR2 reads YSYEKL. The CDR3 is made up of 12 amino acids. Trimming cost V 4 bases and J 4 bases, with 7 bases left between them. The CDR3 spells CASSPSGTEAFF. CDR3 sequence (DNA): TGCGCCAGCAGCCCGTCGGGCACTGAAGCTTTCTTT.

The chain employs TRBV6-5 and TRBJ2-7; D perhaps matches TRBD2 (5 bases). Germline V gene data show CDR1 as MNHEY and CDR2 as SVGAGI. Trimming stripped 6 bases from V and 7 bases from J, with 16 bases between. This CDR3 contains 13 residues. The CDR3 is CASRGLTRWEQYF. The CDR3 DNA is TGTGCCAGCAGAGGACTGACAAGGTGGGAGCAGTACTTC.

This clone was recorded a few times. The chain couples TRBV28 to TRBJ1-2, with TRBD1 matching over 7 bases. The germline CDR1 and CDR2 sequences are MDHEN and SYDVKM. The junction had 9 bases not matched to a gene; V was cut back by 3 bases and J by 8 bases. CDR3 size: 14 residues. The CDR3 protein is CASSFPPAGGGYTF. The CDR3 DNA is TGTGCCAGCAGTTTCCCACCCGCAGGGGGAGGCTACACCTTC.

The V call is TRBV10-3, the J call TRBJ2-5; 10 bases map to TRBD1. The junction had 7 bases not matched to a gene; V was cut back by 4 bases and J by 5 bases. This CDR3 region has 15 residues. CDR1 and CDR2 from the germline V gene are ENHRY and SYGVKD. The CDR3 is CAISGLTGGAETQYF. CDR3 nucleotide sequence: TGTGCCATCAGTGGCCTGACAGGGGGCGCGGAGACCCAGTACTTC.

J is TRBJ2-7 and V is TRBV28; perhaps TRBD2 as D (6 bases). Trimming left V 3 bases short and J 7 bases short, with 16 bases between. The germline V gene encodes CDR1 MDHEN and CDR2 SYDVKM. This CDR3 is built from 14 residues. CDR3 DNA: TGTGCCAGCAGTTTGGTTGGCAGGGCGGGGGAGCAGTACTTC. Translated, it gives CASSLVGRAGEQYF. Complete variable domain (other parts from reference TRBV28 and TRBJ2-7): DVKVTQSSRYLVKRTGEKVFLECVQDMDHENMFWYRQDPGLGLRLIYFSYDVKMKEKGDIPEGYSVSREKKERFSLILESASTNQTSMYLCASSLVGRAGEQYFGPGTRLTVT.

This clone appeared a single time. The chain employs TRBV6-5 and TRBJ1-1, with D tentatively TRBD1 (5 bases). Trimming stripped 0 bases from V and 4 bases from J, with 9 bases between. Germline CDR1 is MNHEY and CDR2 is SVGAGI. This CDR3 region has 14 residues. The DNA of the CDR3 is TGTGCCAGCAGTTACTCTTCAGGGATCACTGAAGCTTTCTTT. This sequence encodes CASSYSSGITEAFF.

The chain links TRBV28 to TRBJ2-1; D call uncertain. Germline assignment: CDR1 MDHEN and CDR2 SYDVKM. The CDR3 totals 12 residues. Trimming shortened V by 5 bases and J by 3 bases, and 5 bases separated the two germline ends. CDR3 nucleotides: TGTGCCAGCAGTCGTTACTACAATGAGCAGTTCTTC. It is translated as CASSRYYNEQFF.

V gene TRBV7-2 combines with J gene TRBJ2-3, with TRBD2 identical over 8 bases. V was clipped by 9 bases and J by 3 bases; unmatched bases: 8. The germline V gene has CDR1 SGHTA and CDR2 FQGNSA. The CDR3 is 14 residues long. CDR3 protein: CARFGTSLTDTQYF. As DNA, the CDR3 is TGTGCCAGATTTGGGACTAGTCTAACAGATACGCAGTATTTT.

In its sample, this clone was seen once. The CDR3 loop reads CASSPLRGGRALETQYF. The CDR3 nucleotides read TGTGCCAGCAGCCCCCTAAGGGGCGGGAGGGCCCTAGAGACCCAGTACTTC. V usage is TRBV5-4 and J usage is TRBJ2-5, with TRBD2 matching 9 bases. The CDR3 runs 17 residues. The V and J ends lost 4 bases and 4 bases, in that order; junction bases with no gene match: 14. Looked up from germline, CDR1 is SGHNT and CDR2 is YYREEE (reference sequence).

This chain connects TRBV6-5 to TRBJ1-2, with 7 bases aligning to TRBD1. The CDR3 extends over 15 amino acids. Germline V gene lookup returns CDR1 MNHEY and CDR2 SVGAGI. V dropped 4 bases and J dropped 7; count of bases not matched to a gene: 12. CDR3 sequence reads: CASSSISGGVGGYTF. In DNA form, the CDR3 reads TGTGCCAGCAGTTCCATCTCAGGGGGTGTGGGTGGCTACACCTTC.

This chain connects TRBV28 to TRBJ2-7, with 7 bases matching TRBD1. Trimming cost V 5 bases and J 2 bases; bases outside gene matches: 12. From germline, CDR1 is MDHEN and CDR2 SYDVKM. The CDR3 runs 16 residues. CDR3 in amino acids: CASSIYRGMVTYEQYF. Here the CDR3 DNA reads TGTGCCAGCAGTATTTACAGGGGCATGGTCACCTACGAGCAGTACTTC.

There are a few counts of this clone. The J gene is TRBJ2-7, the V gene TRBV29-1; 9 bases line up with TRBD1. Germline V CDR1 and CDR2: SQVTM, ANQGSEA. V shed 1 base and J 0 bases; nucleotides not matched to a gene: 1. The CDR3 runs to 14 residues. In DNA, the CDR3 is TGCAGCGTTGAAGGGACAGGGGACTCCTACGAGCAGTACTTC. This sequence encodes CSVEGTGDSYEQYF.

The V and J genes are TRBV4-1 and TRBJ1-2; 10 nucleotides match TRBD1. CDR1 MGHRA and CDR2 YSYEKL come from the germline V gene. The CDR3 runs to 15 residues. V lost 4 bases, J lost 8 bases, and 10 bases stayed unmatched. CDR3 DNA sequence: TGCGCCAGCAGCCCGCCCGGGACAGGGGAGCAGGGCTACACCTTC. The encoded protein is CASSPPGTGEQGYTF.

The V and J genes are TRBV9 and TRBJ2-3; D is ambiguous. Germline CDR1 is SGDLS and CDR2 is YYNGEE. The CDR3 runs 13 residues. V dropped 2 bases and J dropped 6 bases, with 10 bases sitting between them. CDR3 amino acids: CASSVTSMDTQYF. CDR3 sequence (DNA): TGTGCCAGCAGCGTTACGAGTATGGATACGCAGTATTTT.

The chain has TRBV28 and TRBJ2-5; 7 nucleotides line up with TRBD1. Germline CDR1 MDHEN, CDR2 SYDVKM. The ends lost 5 bases at V and 2 bases at J; junction bases unmatched: 2. This CDR3 region has 13 residues. This CDR3 reads CASSARGQETQYF. CDR3 bases: TGTGCCAGCAGTGCCAGGGGGCAAGAGACCCAGTACTTC.